This record concerns one TCR beta chain sequence. CD8 cells regarded as naive lacked CD45RO, were positively chosen for CCR7, and omitted terminally differentiated effector memory CD45RA+ cells. The genomic DNA of each subset was split evenly across several immunoSEQ plates. In the original processing: For the immunoSEQ data, sequences were junction-only without quality scores, so filtering differed. Libraries were prepared by immunoSEQ multiplex PCR; TCRdb keeps only in-frame clonotypes and omits some of them. V and J calls and clone size are given by that table; D and trimming were obtained from the DNA. In the table there are around 2,000,000 clones, about 95% of which are singletons. Trimming left V 6 bases short and J 3 bases short, with 12 bases between. This CDR3 has 13 amino acids. Per the germline V gene, CDR1 is SEHNR and CDR2 is FQNEAQ (reference sequence). These data come from a study of shared clonotypes between healthy human individuals.

The TCR comes from a man younger than 30 in good health. The sample was naive CD8+ T cells sorted from blood. V is TRBV7-9 and J is TRBJ2-7, with D maybe TRBD2 (6 bases). For the CDR3, the DNA is TGTGCCAGCAGACTATCTAGCGACTACGAGCAGTACTTC. This encodes CASRLSSDYEQYF.